Presented here are 28 T cell receptor beta chains from one specimen sequenced in a study of OX40 agonist ivuxolimab in advanced cancers. Profiled with immunoSEQ multiplex PCR; TCRdb holds only in-frame clones, not every one. The sample consists of about 82,000 clones, 75% to 95% of them appearing once. Sequences were derived from CD4+ or CD8+ T cells sorted from blood, sampled in a trial of the OX40 agonist ivuxolimab. Receptors originate from an adult with an advanced solid tumor such as melanoma, head and neck, liver or kidney cancer.

V and J are TRBV7-9 and TRBJ2-2; D is uncertain. The germline V and J ends were trimmed by 4 bases and 8 bases, with 14 bases remaining between them. Germline V lookup: CDR1 SEHNR, CDR2 FQNEAQ (reference sequence). The CDR3 consists of 14 residues. Written as DNA, the CDR3 is TGTGCCAGCAGCTCGCCACTATGGTCTGGGGAGCTGTTTTTT. Its translation: CASSSPLWSGELFF.

This clone was recorded once. The CDR3 bases are TGTGCCAGTAGTATAGGCCGGACAAAGCCGAATGAAAAACTGTTTTTT. Amino acid sequence: CASSIGRTKPNEKLFF. The chain employs TRBV19 and TRBJ1-4, with a tentative D call TRBD1 (5 bases). Germline-derived CDR1 and CDR2 are LNHDA and SQIVND (reference sequence). The CDR3 totals 16 residues. The ends were cut back, 1 base at V and 5 bases at J, with 14 bases in the middle.

The rearrangement uses TRBV7-6 and TRBJ2-7, with D perhaps assigned TRBD1 or TRBD2 (5 bases each). The length of the CDR3 is 13 residues. Germline loops: CDR1 SGHVS, CDR2 FNYEAQ. Trimming removed 4 bases at V and 4 bases at J, with 11 bases between. Here the CDR3 reads CASSSWGPYEQYF. Written as DNA, the CDR3 is TGTGCCAGCAGCTCATGGGGACCGTACGAGCAGTACTTC.

The chain links TRBV13 to TRBJ2-3, with D unresolved. CDR3 length: 17 amino acids. The V gene lost 4 bases and the J gene lost 0 bases, with 17 bases spanning the gap. Per germline, CDR1 PRHDT and CDR2 FYEKMQ (reference sequence). The CDR3 region is CASSSLRLGNSTDTQYF. DNA for the CDR3: TGTGCCAGCAGCTCCCTACGTTTGGGGAACAGCACAGATACGCAGTATTTT.

This chain joins TRBV10-1 and TRBJ1-2; the D is unclear. CDR3 length: 14 amino acids. With 3 bases removed from V and 4 bases from J, the gap between germline ends came to 12 bases. CDR1 is WNHNN, CDR2 SYGVQD, per germline (reference sequence). The CDR3 nucleotides are TGCGCCAGCAGTGACACTTCAAAGACCTATGGCTACACCTTC. This encodes CASSDTSKTYGYTF.

The chain recombines TRBV5-8 with TRBJ1-1, with TRBD1 matching 9 bases. The CDR3 has 15 residues. Per the germline V gene, CDR1 is SGHTS and CDR2 is YDEGEE. Unmatched junction bases numbered 3, after V lost 3 bases and J lost 0 bases. The chain's CDR3 is CASSSTGGLNTEAFF. CDR3 in DNA: TGTGCCAGCAGCTCGACAGGGGGGTTGAACACTGAAGCTTTCTTT.

The chain uses TRBV25-1 and TRBJ2-7; D tentatively reads TRBD1 or TRBD2 (5 bases each). V was cut by 2 bases and J by 5 bases, with 13 bases left in between. Per germline, CDR1 MGHDK and CDR2 SYGVNS. The CDR3 covers 14 residues. CDR3 sequence reads: CASSEQGRRDEQYF. The CDR3 DNA follows: TGTGCCAGCAGTGAACAGGGACGCCGGGACGAGCAGTACTTC.

This clone has only a few counts. The J gene is TRBJ2-5, the V gene TRBV9; the D gene is possibly TRBD2 (6 bases). The germline V gene encodes CDR1 SGDLS and CDR2 YYNGEE. CDR3 size: 13 residues. V gave up 1 base and J gave up 4 bases, with 8 bases separating them. CDR3 in DNA: TGTGCCAGCAGCGTACTGGGGGGAGAGACCCAGTACTTC. Translation: CASSVLGGETQYF.

This chain connects TRBV27 to TRBJ2-7, with D possibly being TRBD1 (6 bases). This CDR3 is built from 13 residues. The V and J ends lost 5 bases and 3 bases respectively, with 11 bases between them. CDR1 is MNHEY, CDR2 SMNVEV, per germline (reference sequence). The CDR3 is CASSTQGNYEQYF. DNA for the CDR3: TGTGCCAGCAGTACCCAGGGGAACTACGAGCAGTACTTC.

The chain couples TRBV28 to TRBJ2-1; TRBD1 agrees at 9 bases. V dropped 4 bases and J dropped 8; count of bases not matched to a gene: 12. The CDR3 contains 16 residues. In germline, CDR1 is MDHEN, CDR2 SYDVKM. CDR3 nucleotides: TGTGCCAGCAGTTCGCCGGGACAGGGAAACAAAGATGAGCAGTTCTTC. Its protein is CASSSPGQGNKDEQFF.

The genes are TRBV30 and TRBJ2-5; D may be TRBD1 (5 bases). V lost 0 bases and J 7 bases, leaving 15 bases between the germline ends. CDR1 is GTSNPN, CDR2 SVGIG, per germline (reference sequence). The CDR3 has 14 residues. The CDR3 loop is CAWSVMDTFGTQYF. The CDR3 nucleotides read TGTGCCTGGAGTGTAATGGACACTTTCGGGACCCAGTACTTC.

The chain links TRBV7-9 to TRBJ2-7, with a weak D call TRBD2 (6 bases). Trimming removed 5 bases at V and 0 bases at J, with 8 bases between. Germline V gene sequence: CDR1 SEHNR, CDR2 FQNEAQ (reference sequence). The CDR3 totals 13 residues. CDR3 loop: CASSGRDSYEQYF. Here the CDR3 DNA reads TGTGCCAGCAGCGGGCGGGACTCCTACGAGCAGTACTTC.

This clone has just a few counts. The chain is built from TRBV28 and TRBJ1-4; 7 bases fit TRBD1. CDR1 is MDHEN and CDR2 is SYDVKM in the germline V gene. This CDR3 region has 15 residues. J gave up 6 bases and V 4 bases, and 8 bases lay outside the gene matches. The CDR3 is CASSYIGRGDEKLFF. Written as DNA, the CDR3 is TGTGCCAGCAGTTATATCGGCAGGGGGGATGAAAAACTGTTTTTT.

This clone has just one count. CDR3: CASSSTPSYEQYF. For the CDR3, the DNA is TGTGCCAGCAGCTCGACCCCTTCCTACGAGCAGTACTTC. V is TRBV28 and J is TRBJ2-7; D call uncertain. Germline-derived CDR1 and CDR2 are MDHEN and SYDVKM. The CDR3 length is 13 residues. Trimming took 6 bases from V and 1 from J, leaving 10 bases between them.

The rearrangement links TRBV30 to TRBJ1-5; no firm D call. Trimming stripped 0 bases from V and 4 bases from J, with 7 bases between. The CDR3 extends over 13 amino acids. Germline V lookup: CDR1 GTSNPN, CDR2 SVGIG (reference sequence). CDR3 sequence (DNA): TGTGCCTGGAGTGTGGGCGGTAATCAGCCCCAGCATTTT. It is translated as CAWSVGGNQPQHF.

The genes are TRBV6-6 and TRBJ1-2, with D possibly TRBD1 on 5 matching bases. V lost 7 bases and J 8 bases, leaving 17 bases between the germline ends. This CDR3 spans 13 amino acids. Germline assignment: CDR1 MNHNY and CDR2 SVGAGI (reference sequence). The DNA for the CDR3 is TGTGCCAGCACCCCCCCTGGGGGATGGGGCTACACCTTC. It specifies CASTPPGGWGYTF.

The chain has TRBV30 and TRBJ2-1, with D unclear. CDR3 length: 12 amino acids. Per germline, CDR1 GTSNPN and CDR2 SVGIG (reference sequence). V was cut by 0 bases and J by 5 bases, with 5 bases left in between. CDR3 nucleotides: TGTGCCTGGAGTGTACCTAACAATGAGCAGTTCTTC. This translates into CAWSVPNNEQFF. Supplemented by reference TRBV30 and TRBJ2-1, the full variable domain reads SQTIHQWPATLVQPVGSPLSLECTVEGTSNPNLYWYRQAAGRGLQLLFYSVGIGQISSEVPQNLSASRPQDRQFILSSKKLLLSDSGFYLCAWSVPNNEQFFGPGTRLTVL.

The V gene is TRBV10-1, the J gene TRBJ1-2; D is undetermined. This CDR3 spans 13 amino acids. The germline V and J ends were trimmed by 6 bases and 0 bases, with 8 bases remaining between them. Germline values: CDR1 WNHNN, CDR2 SYGVQD (reference sequence). CDR3 DNA sequence: TGCGCCAGCAGCCCAGGAGCTAACTATGGCTACACCTTC. It encodes CASSPGANYGYTF.

This clone was recorded once. V gene TRBV6-6 combines with J gene TRBJ1-2; D gene uncertain. The CDR3 sequence is 12 residues long. V lost 6 bases to trimming and J lost 7 bases, with 12 bases between them. Germline assignment: CDR1 MNHNY and CDR2 SVGAGI (reference sequence). The CDR3 DNA sequence: TGTGCCAGCAGCTCCCTTGATCGTGGCTACACCTTC. Translating gives CASSSLDRGYTF.

The chain's CDR3 is CASSSGLAGVEQYF. DNA for the CDR3: TGTGCCAGCTCATCAGGACTAGCGGGAGTCGAGCAGTACTTC. The rearrangement joins TRBV18 to TRBJ2-7; 13 bases match TRBD2. V trimming: 5 bases; J trimming: 6 bases; junction bases outside the gene matches: 4. The CDR3 has 14 amino acids. The germline V gene has CDR1 KGHSH and CDR2 LQKENI.

The chain uses TRBV30 and TRBJ2-7; 9 positions match TRBD1. CDR3 length: 14 residues. Germline V lookup: CDR1 GTSNPN, CDR2 SVGIG (reference sequence). The V gene end was trimmed by 7 bases and the J gene end by 2 bases; junction bases not matched to a gene: 9. Here the CDR3 reads CASSVGQGPYEQYF. DNA for the CDR3: TGTGCCTCATCGGTGGGACAGGGTCCCTACGAGCAGTACTTC.

This clone was detected only once. V usage is TRBV9 and J usage is TRBJ2-3; 10 bases align to TRBD2. J lost 3 bases, V lost 0 bases, and 13 bases had no gene match. Germline lookup yields CDR1 SGDLS and CDR2 YYNGEE. This CDR3 region has 19 residues. The DNA of the CDR3 is TGTGCCAGCAGCGTAGAAGGGGCTAGCGGGAGACGGGGGACAGATACGCAGTATTTT. Encoded protein: CASSVEGASGRRGTDTQYF.

The V gene is TRBV7-2, the J gene TRBJ1-1, with 7 bases fitting TRBD1. CDR1 SGHTA and CDR2 FQGNSA come from the germline V gene. V was clipped by 1 base and J by 0 bases; unmatched bases: 11. This CDR3 region has 18 residues. The DNA of the CDR3 is TGTGCCAGCAGCTTAGTGGGAGGGGGCACCGTAATGAACACTGAAGCTTTCTTT. Protein product: CASSLVGGGTVMNTEAFF. The complete variable domain, with remaining parts taken from reference TRBV7-2 and TRBJ1-1, reads GAGVSQSPSNKVTEKGKDVELRCDPISGHTALYWYRQSLGQGLEFLIYFQGNSAPDKSGLPSDRFSAERTGGSVSTLTIQRTQQEDSAVYLCASSLVGGGTVMNTEAFFGQGTRLTVV.

The chain uses TRBV9 and TRBJ1-1, with D tentatively TRBD1 (5 bases). Germline-derived CDR1 and CDR2 are SGDLS and YYNGEE. This CDR3 region has 15 residues. V shed 4 bases and J shed 1 base, with 14 bases lying between them. CDR3 sequence reads: CASSPRDGQNTEAFF. The CDR3 DNA follows: TGTGCCAGCAGCCCTCGGGACGGCCAGAACACTGAAGCTTTCTTT.

The chain has TRBV7-8 and TRBJ2-7; D assignment may be TRBD1 or TRBD2 (5 bases each). This CDR3 has 18 residues. V dropped 0 bases and J dropped 0 bases, with 18 bases sitting between them. Germline values: CDR1 SGHVS, CDR2 FQNEAQ. Here the CDR3 DNA reads TGTGCCAGCAGCTTAGCAGAAGCCGGGACGGGGAGCTCCTACGAGCAGTACTTC. This codes for CASSLAEAGTGSSYEQYF.

V is TRBV27 and J is TRBJ2-5; 12 bases are shared with TRBD1. J gave up 11 bases and V 5 bases, and 6 bases lay outside the gene matches. The CDR3 contains 13 residues. Germline CDR1 reads MNHEY; CDR2 reads SMNVEV (reference sequence). The CDR3 loop is CASSRGTGGQQYF. The DNA of the CDR3 is TGTGCCAGCAGTCGCGGGACAGGGGGCCAGCAGTACTTC.

CDR3 in DNA: TGTGCCAGCTCCTTGAGGGGCGGGTTCTACGAGCAGTACTTC. Translated, it gives CASSLRGGFYEQYF. The chain combines TRBV11-3 with TRBJ2-7; D tentatively fits TRBD1 or TRBD2 (5 bases each). The CDR3 covers 14 residues. V was cut by 8 bases and J by 3 bases, with 17 bases left in between. Germline CDR1 and CDR2: SGHNT and YENEEA.

The V call is TRBV5-1, the J call TRBJ2-5; D is unclear. CDR1 and CDR2 from the germline V gene are SGHRS and YFSETQ. Trimming left V 0 bases short and J 5 bases short, with 14 bases between. The CDR3 totals 15 residues. The CDR3 DNA sequence: TGCGCCAGCAGCTTGGCCCCTGTCTCCGGGGAGACCCAGTACTTC. Translated, it gives CASSLAPVSGETQYF.